The entry below gives a single T cell receptor (beta chain) sequence along with its context. The method was immunoSEQ multiplex PCR; TCRdb's version includes in-frame clones alone and lacks a portion of them. The table shows over 200,000 clones, with just over 70% occurring only once. The sample originates from a study of cytotoxic CD8 clonotypes in ibrutinib-treated CLL. This CDR3 has 14 residues. Germline CDR1 and CDR2: SQVTM and ANQGSEA. Losses at the gene ends were 5 bases for V and 0 bases for J; bases not matched to a gene: 3. The TCR sequence derives from a human donor with chronic lymphocytic leukemia. This sample comprised PBMCs, obtained after 12 months of ibrutinib treatment. The chain recombines TRBV29-1 with TRBJ2-3, with 9 bases aligning to TRBD2. CDR3 residues: CSVLAGGSTDTQYF. CDR3 sequence (DNA): TGCAGCGTTCTGGCGGGAGGGAGCACAGATACGCAGTATTTT.